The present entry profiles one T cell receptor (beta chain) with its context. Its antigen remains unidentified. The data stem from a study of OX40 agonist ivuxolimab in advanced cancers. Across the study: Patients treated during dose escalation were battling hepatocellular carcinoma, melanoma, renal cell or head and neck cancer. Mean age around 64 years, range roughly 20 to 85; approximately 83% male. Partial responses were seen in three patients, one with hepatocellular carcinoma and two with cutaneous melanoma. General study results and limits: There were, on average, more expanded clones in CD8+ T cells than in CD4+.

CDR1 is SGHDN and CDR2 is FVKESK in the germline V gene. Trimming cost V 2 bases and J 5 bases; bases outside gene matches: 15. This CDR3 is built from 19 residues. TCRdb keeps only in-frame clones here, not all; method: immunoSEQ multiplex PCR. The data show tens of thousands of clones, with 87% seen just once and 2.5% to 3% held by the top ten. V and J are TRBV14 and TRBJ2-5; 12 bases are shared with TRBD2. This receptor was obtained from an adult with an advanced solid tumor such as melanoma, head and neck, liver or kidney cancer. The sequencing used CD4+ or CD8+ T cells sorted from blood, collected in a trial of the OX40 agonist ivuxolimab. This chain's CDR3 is CASSQSRLAGGPWWETQYF. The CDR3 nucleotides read TGTGCCAGCAGCCAATCGCGTCTAGCGGGAGGGCCGTGGTGGGAGACCCAGTACTTC.